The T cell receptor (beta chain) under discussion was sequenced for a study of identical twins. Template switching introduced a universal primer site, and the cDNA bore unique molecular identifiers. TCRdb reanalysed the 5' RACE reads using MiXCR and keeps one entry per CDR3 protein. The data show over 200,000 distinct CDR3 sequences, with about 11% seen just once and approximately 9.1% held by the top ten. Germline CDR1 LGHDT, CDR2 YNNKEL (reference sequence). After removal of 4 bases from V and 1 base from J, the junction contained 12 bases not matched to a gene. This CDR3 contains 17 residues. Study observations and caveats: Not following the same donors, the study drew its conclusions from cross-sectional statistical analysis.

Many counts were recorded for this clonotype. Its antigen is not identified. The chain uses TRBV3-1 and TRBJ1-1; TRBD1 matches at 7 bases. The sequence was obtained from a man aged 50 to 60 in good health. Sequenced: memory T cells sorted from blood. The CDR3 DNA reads TGTGCCAGCAGCCCCCGACAGGGCTCGGGGGAGAACACTGAAGCTTTCTTT. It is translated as CASSPRQGSGENTEAFF.